The sequence of this T cell receptor (beta chain) was determined in a study of CD8 T cells in ankylosing spondylitis. The study, taken as a whole, reports: Made up of about eight highly homologous variants, a TCR beta motif appeared characteristic of ankylosing spondylitis blood.

This clonotype occurred a few times. Antigen unknown. TCRdb re-analysed the 5' RACE reads in MiXCR, keeping a single row per CDR3 protein. This repertoire shows about 800,000 distinct CDR3 sequences, 12% found once; its top ten account for approximately 0.51%. The CDR3 is 15 amino acids. V lost 5 bases and J lost 7, with 21 bases in between. CDR1 is DFQATT and CDR2 is SNEGSKA in the germline V gene (reference sequence). What was sequenced was blood, either unsorted or a sorted T cell fraction (not recorded which). This chain connects TRBV20-1 to TRBJ2-1; a possible D gene is TRBD2 (6 bases). This receptor was taken from a male donor with ankylosing spondylitis. CDR3 nucleotide sequence: TGCAGTGCTCCCCGGGACTGGGTGGTGGAAAATGAGCAGTTCTTC. This gives the protein CSAPRDWVVENEQFF.